The TCR beta chain described here comes from a study of regulatory T cells in long-lasting Graves disease. This CDR3 spans 16 amino acids. Trimming stripped 2 bases from V and 4 bases from J, with 17 bases between. Germline CDR1 SNHLY, CDR2 FYNNEI. Library construction for TCR beta used iRepertoire HTBI primers and Arm-PCR of CDR3 regions. Using its own MiXCR run on the multiplex PCR reads, TCRdb lists one record per CDR3 protein. The table records around 500,000 distinct CDR3 sequences, about 16% of them present only once. The time point here: newly diagnosed GD, antithyroid drugs for less than 3 months. From RNA extracted from PBMCs, the TCR library was made. This clonotype was seen repeatedly, ten times or more. The same specimen was also included in a second study, on T cells in Graves' hyperthyroidism and ophthalmopathy.

The source material was peripheral blood mononuclear cells (PBMCs), sampled at new diagnosis, from a patient treated with antithyroid drugs. The clonotype was recovered from a middle-aged woman with Graves disease. The rearrangement uses TRBV2 and TRBJ1-2; D not resolved. The CDR3 DNA is TGTGCCAGCAGTGAATATGGACCGACCTCGGGCTATGGCTACACCTTC. The encoded protein is CASSEYGPTSGYGYTF.